A selection of T cell receptor beta chains follows, all from one sample in a study of early T cells in non-severe SARS-CoV-2 infection. Using its own MiXCR run on the 5' RACE reads, TCRdb lists one record per CDR3 protein. The profile covers fewer than 80,000 distinct CDR3 sequences, with 3.5% to 6% appearing a single time and roughly 3.6% taken by the ten largest. Sequences were derived from whole blood, sampled at baseline. The source of these receptors is an adult who was a healthcare worker with PCR-confirmed SARS-CoV-2 infection or an uninfected control (not recorded which). The donor label of this sample is uncertain. CDR3s include the opening cysteine and the closing phenylalanine or tryptophan. The order of the fields is J gene, D gene, clone size, V gene, CDR3 protein, CDR3 DNA. A D gene is named only where the DNA matches it firmly. Not every row has a clone size; where given, it reads once, few, many or a size class.

J: TRBJ2-1
D: TRBD2
size: many
V: TRBV28
CDR3: CASSETSGGYNEQFF
DNA: TGTGCCAGCAGTGAGACTAGCGGGGGCTACAATGAGCAGTTCTTC

J: TRBJ1-2
D: NA
size: many
V: TRBV7-2
CDR3: CASSSLWGDGYTF
DNA: TGTGCCAGCAGCTCACTTTGGGGGGATGGCTACACCTTC

J: TRBJ2-3
D: NA
size: many
V: TRBV7-8
CDR3: CASSLGTDTQYF
DNA: TGCGCCAGCAGCTTGGGCACAGATACGCAGTATTTT

J: TRBJ2-4
D: NA
size: many
V: TRBV12-3/TRBV12-4
CDR3: CATLTKNIQYF
DNA: TGTGCCACCCTTACCAAAAACATTCAGTACTTC

J: TRBJ1-1
D: NA
size: many
V: TRBV28
CDR3: CASLPGPANTEAFF
DNA: TGTGCCAGTTTGCCGGGACCTGCGAACACTGAAGCTTTCTTT

J: TRBJ2-5
D: NA
size: many
V: TRBV29-1
CDR3: CSVDEAGTMRTQYF
DNA: TGCAGCGTTGACGAGGCTGGCACCATGAGGACCCAGTACTTC

J: TRBJ1-1
D: TRBD1
size: many
V: TRBV7-2
CDR3: CASSLRSGGGTEAFF
DNA: TGTGCCAGCAGCTTAAGGTCAGGGGGTGGCACTGAAGCTTTCTTT

J: TRBJ2-1
D: TRBD2
size: NA
V: TRBV15
CDR3: CATSSGWSGGLSYNEQFF
DNA: TGTGCCACCAGCAGTGGATGGAGCGGGGGCCTCTCCTACAATGAGCAGTTCTTC

J: TRBJ2-2
D: TRBD2
size: NA
V: TRBV19
CDR3: CASHGTSGGLNTGELFF
DNA: TGTGCCAGTCATGGGACTAGCGGGGGCTTGAACACCGGGGAGCTGTTTTTT

J: TRBJ1-5
D: TRBD1
size: NA
V: TRBV11-2
CDR3: CASSLSGQGGNQPQHF
DNA: TGTGCCAGCAGCCTCTCGGGACAGGGGGGCAATCAGCCCCAGCATTTT

J: TRBJ2-7
D: TRBD1
size: NA
V: TRBV11-3
CDR3: CASSSDDRGEPYEQYF
DNA: TGTGCCAGCAGCTCCGACGACAGGGGCGAACCCTACGAGCAGTACTTC

J: TRBJ2-5
D: TRBD1
size: many
V: TRBV13
CDR3: CASRQGGRERRETQYF
DNA: TGTGCCAGCAGACAAGGGGGCAGGGAGAGAAGAGAGACCCAGTACTTC

J: TRBJ2-6
D: NA
size: NA
V: TRBV10-1
CDR3: CASSLGVGSGANVLTF
DNA: TGCGCCAGCAGCCTAGGGGTGGGCTCTGGGGCCAACGTCCTGACTTTC

J: TRBJ1-4
D: NA
size: NA
V: TRBV2
CDR3: CASSPLGHLNEKLFF
DNA: TGTGCCAGCAGTCCATTGGGACACCTTAATGAAAAACTGTTTTTT

J: TRBJ2-5
D: NA
size: many
V: TRBV7-6
CDR3: CASSTRLTGRETQYF
DNA: TGTGCCAGCAGCACACGCCTGACAGGGAGGGAGACCCAGTACTTC

J: TRBJ2-7
D: TRBD2
size: NA
V: TRBV28
CDR3: CASSRGVYEQYF
DNA: TGTGCCAGCAGTCGGGGGGTTTACGAGCAGTACTTC

J: TRBJ2-3
D: NA
size: many
V: TRBV10-3
CDR3: CAITPAGASSPGATQYF
DNA: TGTGCCATCACTCCCGCAGGTGCCTCTTCTCCCGGGGCTACGCAGTATTTT

J: TRBJ2-7
D: NA
size: many
V: TRBV7-9
CDR3: CASSWGADEQYF
DNA: TGTGCCAGCAGCTGGGGGGCAGACGAGCAGTACTTC

J: TRBJ1-6
D: TRBD1
size: few
V: TRBV4-3
CDR3: CASSQGPGGHSPLHF
DNA: TGCGCCAGCAGCCAAGGGCCAGGGGGACATTCACCCCTCCACTTT

J: TRBJ1-6
D: NA
size: few
V: TRBV6-2/TRBV6-3
CDR3: CASTPSDFYNSPLHF
DNA: TGTGCCAGCACCCCGTCGGATTTCTATAATTCACCCCTCCACTTT

J: TRBJ2-7
D: NA
size: NA
V: TRBV7-2
CDR3: CASSWPGRIRDYEQYF
DNA: TGTGCCAGCAGCTGGCCGGGACGCATTAGGGACTACGAGCAGTACTTC

J: TRBJ2-5
D: NA
size: many
V: TRBV5-4
CDR3: CASSLAASSKETQYF
DNA: TGTGCCAGCAGCCTGGCAGCGTCTTCGAAAGAGACCCAGTACTTC

J: TRBJ2-7
D: NA
size: NA
V: TRBV20-1
CDR3: CSARGNGYEQYF
DNA: TGCAGTGCTAGGGGAAACGGCTACGAGCAGTACTTC

J: TRBJ2-2
D: NA
size: NA
V: TRBV7-9
CDR3: CASSSPGGVTGELFF
DNA: TGTGCCAGCAGCTCGCCCGGGGGAGTCACCGGGGAGCTGTTTTTT

J: TRBJ1-4
D: NA
size: many
V: TRBV5-4
CDR3: CASSLDGGRKKKLFF
DNA: TGTGCCAGCAGCTTGGACGGAGGACGGAAGAAAAAACTGTTTTTT

J: TRBJ2-3
D: NA
size: many
V: TRBV7-2
CDR3: CASSPPGADTQYF
DNA: TGTGCCAGCAGCCCCCCAGGGGCGGATACGCAGTATTTT

J: TRBJ2-1
D: TRBD2
size: many
V: TRBV29-1
CDR3: CSVAPAGVKNEQFF
DNA: TGCAGCGTTGCGCCGGCGGGGGTTAAGAATGAGCAGTTCTTC

J: TRBJ1-5
D: TRBD1
size: NA
V: TRBV7-9
CDR3: CASSLTTGLHQPQHF
DNA: TGTGCCAGCAGCTTGACGACAGGGCTCCATCAGCCCCAGCATTTT

J: TRBJ2-3
D: TRBD2
size: few
V: TRBV29-1
CDR3: CSVDRRTSADTQYF
DNA: TGCAGCGTTGACCGGAGGACTAGCGCAGATACGCAGTATTTT

J: TRBJ2-7
D: NA
size: many
V: TRBV7-8
CDR3: CASSTGGPNSYEQYF
DNA: TGTGCCAGCAGCACCGGAGGACCGAACTCCTACGAGCAGTACTTC

J: TRBJ2-7
D: TRBD1
size: many
V: TRBV29-1
CDR3: CSVGTGEYEQYF
DNA: TGCAGCGTTGGGACAGGGGAATACGAGCAGTACTTC

J: TRBJ2-1
D: TRBD2
size: NA
V: TRBV3-1
CDR3: CASSQEASGGRQFF
DNA: TGTGCCAGCAGCCAAGAGGCTAGCGGGGGGCGACAGTTCTTC

J: TRBJ2-5
D: TRBD2
size: NA
V: TRBV20-1
CDR3: CSAQLAGGQETQYF
DNA: TGCAGTGCACAGTTAGCGGGGGGGCAGGAGACCCAGTACTTC

J: TRBJ2-5
D: NA
size: NA
V: TRBV20-1
CDR3: CSARYQETQYF
DNA: TGCAGTGCCCGTTACCAAGAGACCCAGTACTTC

J: TRBJ1-6
D: TRBD1
size: many
V: TRBV6-5
CDR3: CASSYSRQGAYNSPLHF
DNA: TGTGCCAGCAGTTACTCGAGACAGGGGGCTTATAATTCACCCCTCCACTTT

J: TRBJ2-5
D: TRBD2
size: NA
V: TRBV13
CDR3: CASSPGLAIDQETQYF
DNA: TGTGCCAGCAGCCCGGGACTAGCGATTGACCAAGAGACCCAGTACTTC

J: TRBJ2-1
D: TRBD2
size: many
V: TRBV7-6
CDR3: CASSFGGAYNEQFF
DNA: TGTGCCAGCAGTTTCGGGGGGGCCTACAATGAGCAGTTCTTC

J: TRBJ2-7
D: NA
size: many
V: TRBV18
CDR3: CASSSSESYEQYF
DNA: TGTGCCAGCTCCTCCTCCGAAAGTTACGAGCAGTACTTC

J: TRBJ1-6
D: TRBD1
size: many
V: TRBV10-3
CDR3: CAISESGQENSPLHF
DNA: TGTGCCATCAGTGAGTCCGGACAGGAAAATTCACCCCTCCACTTT

J: TRBJ1-5
D: NA
size: NA
V: TRBV2
CDR3: CASRGDGGSQPQHF
DNA: TGTGCCAGCAGGGGGGACGGCGGCAGCCAGCCCCAGCATTTT

J: TRBJ1-2
D: TRBD1
size: few
V: TRBV4-1
CDR3: CASSQANPDRAAGYTF
DNA: TGCGCCAGCAGCCAAGCGAATCCAGACAGGGCAGCCGGCTACACCTTC

J: TRBJ2-3
D: TRBD2
size: few
V: TRBV29-1
CDR3: CSTPGLAGVRGTDTQYF
DNA: TGCAGTACACCGGGACTAGCGGGGGTGAGGGGCACAGATACGCAGTATTTT

J: TRBJ2-3
D: TRBD2
size: many
V: TRBV6-5
CDR3: CASSYGTSGVNSTDTQYF
DNA: TGTGCCAGCAGTTACGGGACTAGCGGGGTAAATAGCACAGATACGCAGTATTTT

J: TRBJ2-1
D: TRBD1
size: many
V: TRBV12-3/TRBV12-4
CDR3: CASSYSGTGKGEQFF
DNA: TGTGCCAGCAGTTATTCCGGGACAGGGAAAGGTGAGCAGTTCTTC

J: TRBJ1-2
D: NA
size: few
V: TRBV7-2
CDR3: CASSLALGGADGGYTF
DNA: TGTGCCAGCAGCTTAGCGCTGGGGGGGGCAGATGGTGGCTACACCTTC

J: TRBJ2-3
D: NA
size: many
V: TRBV11-2
CDR3: CASTRTDTQYF
DNA: TGTGCCAGCACCAGGACGGATACGCAGTATTTT

J: TRBJ2-7
D: NA
size: NA
V: TRBV28
CDR3: CASRFPPYEQYF
DNA: TGTGCCAGCAGATTTCCTCCCTACGAGCAGTACTTC

J: TRBJ2-3
D: TRBD1
size: few
V: TRBV4-3
CDR3: CASSQDLARGRDTQYF
DNA: TGCGCCAGCAGCCAAGATCTGGCCAGGGGGCGAGATACGCAGTATTTT

J: TRBJ1-4
D: NA
size: NA
V: TRBV3-1
CDR3: CASSLRGENEKLFF
DNA: TGTGCCAGCAGCCTTCGGGGGGAGAATGAAAAACTGTTTTTT

J: TRBJ1-1
D: NA
size: few
V: TRBV5-4
CDR3: CASSLGFSQNTEAFF
DNA: TGTGCCAGCAGCTTGGGATTCTCCCAGAACACTGAAGCTTTCTTT

J: TRBJ1-1
D: NA
size: many
V: TRBV20-1
CDR3: CSAGSSEAFF
DNA: TGCAGTGCTGGATCCAGTGAAGCTTTCTTT

J: TRBJ1-2
D: TRBD1
size: many
V: TRBV6-5
CDR3: CASSSDRDAYYGYTF
DNA: TGTGCCAGCAGTTCGGACAGGGACGCCTACTATGGCTACACCTTC

J: TRBJ2-7
D: NA
size: many
V: TRBV7-6
CDR3: CASSLAGPPASYEQYF
DNA: TGTGCCAGCAGCTTAGCGGGGCCACCAGCCTCCTACGAGCAGTACTTC